This T cell receptor beta chain derives from a study of CD8 T cells in ankylosing spondylitis. Notes on the study in general: What appeared characteristic of ankylosing spondylitis blood was a TCR beta motif of under 10 highly homologous variants. According to the report, clones linked to the disease were significantly enriched in matched synovial fluid samples taken from ankylosing spondylitis patients.

As for this clonotype: Its antigen remains unknown.

The germline V gene has CDR1 KGHDR and CDR2 SFDVKD. V was pared by 2 bases and J by 2 bases, with 9 bases between. The CDR3 consists of 14 residues. Scientists made TCR beta libraries using quantitative 5'-RACE with molecular barcodes. TCRdb reprocessed the 5' RACE reads via MiXCR and lists one record per CDR3 protein. The sample consists of about 800,000 distinct CDR3 sequences, 10% to 15% of them appearing once. The TCR sequence derives from a male donor with ankylosing spondylitis. The rearrangement joins TRBV24-1 to TRBJ2-7; D uncertain. The sequenced sample consisted of blood, either unsorted or a sorted T cell fraction (not recorded which). The CDR3 DNA sequence: TGTGCCACCAGTGATTCGTACAGAACCTACGAGCAGTACTTC. This translates into CATSDSYRTYEQYF.